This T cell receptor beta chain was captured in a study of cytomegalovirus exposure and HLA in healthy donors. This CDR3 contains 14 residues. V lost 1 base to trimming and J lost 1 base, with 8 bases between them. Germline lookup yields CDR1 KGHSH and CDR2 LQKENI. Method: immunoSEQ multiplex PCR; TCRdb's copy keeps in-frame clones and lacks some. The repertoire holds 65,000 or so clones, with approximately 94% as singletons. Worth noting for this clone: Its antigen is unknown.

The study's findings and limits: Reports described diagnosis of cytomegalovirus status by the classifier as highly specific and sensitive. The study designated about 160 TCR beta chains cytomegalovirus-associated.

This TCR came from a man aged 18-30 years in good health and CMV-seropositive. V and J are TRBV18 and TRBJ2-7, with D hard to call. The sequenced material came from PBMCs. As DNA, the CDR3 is TGTGCCAGCTCACCACTTACACCTTCCTACGAGCAGTACTTC. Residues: CASSPLTPSYEQYF.